Listed below are T cell receptor beta chains from one sample, sequenced in a study of radiation and T cells in renal cell carcinoma. Measured with immunoSEQ multiplex PCR; TCRdb has only the in-frame clones, and not every one. The sample consists of just over 95,000 clones, approximately 82% of them appearing once. The starting material was blood, obtained from a patient whose treatment included radiotherapy and nephrectomy. These receptors were obtained from a man in his 60s with renal cell carcinoma. The CDR3 runs from the conserved cysteine through the conserved F or W. A D gene is named only where the DNA matches it firmly. Size is omitted from some rows. Given values are once, few, many or a class for expanded clones.

d_gene,abundance,v_gene,j_gene,CDR3nt,CDR3aa
NA,NA,TRBV9,TRBJ2-3,TGTGCCAGCAGCTCGCCCTCGGGCCTCACAGATACGCAGTATTTT,CASSSPSGLTDTQYF
TRBD1,NA,TRBV25-1,TRBJ1-5,TGTGCCAGCAAAAAACAGGGGGAGAATCAGCCCCAGCATTTT,CASKKQGENQPQHF
NA,NA,TRBV5-6,TRBJ2-1,TGTGCCAGCATCATGACCGCGGCCCCCCTCAGAATTTACAATGAGCAGTTCTTC,CASIMTAAPLRIYNEQFF
NA,NA,TRBV28,TRBJ2-2,TGTGCCAGCAGTCTCAGACTAGGAGACACCGGGGAGCTGTTTTTT,CASSLRLGDTGELFF
NA,NA,TRBV12-5,TRBJ2-3,TGTGCTAGTGGTTCCACACGGGGGGCCTTTGTTCGCACAGATACGCAGTATTTT,CASGSTRGAFVRTDTQYF
NA,NA,TRBV2,TRBJ2-1,TGTGCCAGCAGCGGGAAAATACAGGGTATCGGCAATGAGCAGTTCTTC,CASSGKIQGIGNEQFF
TRBD2,NA,TRBV6-5,TRBJ2-2,TGTGCCAGCAGTTACCGCGGGAGTGTGTTTGCCGGGGAGCTGTTTTTT,CASSYRGSVFAGELFF
NA,NA,TRBV15,TRBJ2-6,TGTGCCACCAGCAGAGATCGGGGTTCTGGGGCCAACGTCCTGACTTTC,CATSRDRGSGANVLTF
NA,NA,TRBV11-1,TRBJ1-4,TGTGCCAGCAGCTTAGAGGGTGGCGAAAAACTGTTTTTT,CASSLEGGEKLFF
NA,NA,TRBV6-6,TRBJ2-7,TGTGCCAGCAGTATATCGGGTTACAGCGACGAGCAGTACTTC,CASSISGYSDEQYF
TRBD2,NA,TRBV14,TRBJ2-1,TGTGCCAGCAGCCATAGGGGCCTAGCGGGAGAGTTCACCTACAATGAGCAGTTCTTC,CASSHRGLAGEFTYNEQFF
TRBD2,NA,TRBV7-6,TRBJ2-3,TGTGCCAGCAGCGTGACTAGCGGGAGATCAGATACGCAGTATTTT,CASSVTSGRSDTQYF
NA,NA,TRBV6-5,TRBJ2-7,TGTGCCAGCAGTTCCCCGGGACGGGGGGCCTCCTACGAGCAGTACTTC,CASSSPGRGASYEQYF
TRBD1,NA,TRBV5-1,TRBJ2-3,TGCGCCAGCAGCGCATCACAGGGGGCCTCAGATACGCAGTATTTT,CASSASQGASDTQYF
TRBD2,NA,TRBV10-2,TRBJ2-1,TGCGCCAGCAAAGCAGGACTAGAACGCAATGAGCAGTTCTTC,CASKAGLERNEQFF
NA,NA,TRBV28,TRBJ2-1,TGTGCCAGCAGTTTAAGGCAGCCCCTCGGCGATGAGCAGTTCTTC,CASSLRQPLGDEQFF
NA,NA,TRBV28,TRBJ1-2,TGTGCCAGCACCATCCCGGGGGTAGTGAGCGGCTACACCTTC,CASTIPGVVSGYTF
NA,NA,TRBV9,TRBJ1-2,TGTGCCAGCAGCCGACAAGACAGGCTCTTTAACTATGGCTACACCTTC,CASSRQDRLFNYGYTF
TRBD1,NA,TRBV19,TRBJ2-6,TGTGCCAGTAGTCTCCGGACAGGGGGGAGCTCTGGGGCCAACGTCCTGACTTTC,CASSLRTGGSSGANVLTF
NA,NA,TRBV7-8,TRBJ2-3,TGTGCCAGCAGCTTACCCCGGGACTTGGTGACAGATACGCAGTATTTT,CASSLPRDLVTDTQYF
NA,NA,TRBV5-1,TRBJ2-3,TGCGCCAGCACCCCTGGAGCAGGGTCGGTCACAGATACGCAGTATTTT,CASTPGAGSVTDTQYF
NA,NA,TRBV6-6,TRBJ1-3,TGTGCCAGCAGCCTACTCCCAGGGTCAGGAGGAAACACCATATATTTT,CASSLLPGSGGNTIYF
TRBD1,NA,TRBV2,TRBJ2-1,TGTGCCAGCAGCCCCGGGACAGGGTACTACAATGAGCAGTTCTTC,CASSPGTGYYNEQFF
TRBD1,few,TRBV27,TRBJ1-1,TGTGCCAGCAGAGACAGGGGGAGCACTGAAGCTTTCTTT,CASRDRGSTEAFF
NA,NA,TRBV4-1,TRBJ2-7,TGCGCCAGCAGCCCCCCCGGGATAAGCGACGAGCAGTACTTC,CASSPPGISDEQYF
NA,few,TRBV27,TRBJ2-7,TGTGCCAGCAGTTATCGGGGACTCGAGCAGTACTTC,CASSYRGLEQYF
NA,NA,TRBV6-5,TRBJ2-2,TGTGCCAGCAGTTACTCACGGTTAAGGGGTACCGGGGAGCTGTTTTTT,CASSYSRLRGTGELFF
NA,NA,TRBV6-1,TRBJ2-7,TGTGCCAGCAGTGAATCTTACAGGGAATTCGAGCAGTACTTC,CASSESYREFEQYF
NA,few,TRBV7-6,TRBJ2-4,TGTGCCACCCAACCCGGTCTAGCCAAAAACATTCAGTACTTC,CATQPGLAKNIQYF
TRBD2,NA,TRBV27,TRBJ2-2,TGTGCCAGCAGTTTATCCTGGCAAGGGAGGCTAGCGGGAGGGCCCGGGGAGCTGTTTTTT,CASSLSWQGRLAGGPGELFF
NA,few,TRBV28,TRBJ2-1,TGTGCCAGCAGTTTCCGTCGGGGGCCTGAGCAGTTCTTC,CASSFRRGPEQFF
TRBD2,NA,TRBV5-1,TRBJ2-3,TGCGCCAGCAGCCAGGGACTAGCGGGAGGGCCCCCAGATACGCAGTATTTT,CASSQGLAGGPPDTQYF
NA,NA,TRBV7-9,TRBJ2-7,TGTGCCAGCAGTTACGGGCCCACCTACGAGCAGTACTTC,CASSYGPTYEQYF
NA,NA,TRBV6-1,TRBJ2-7,TGTGCCAGCAGTGAAGGGTTCGGGTCAGGGTTAAGATACGAGCAGTACTTC,CASSEGFGSGLRYEQYF
NA,NA,TRBV6-1,TRBJ2-3,TGTGCCAGCATGGGCCGCAAGTCCCCCGGCCTTACGCAGTATTTT,CASMGRKSPGLTQYF
NA,NA,TRBV28,TRBJ2-3,TGTGCCAGCAGTTTATGGGGGGGCGGGAGCACAGATACGCAGTATTTT,CASSLWGGGSTDTQYF
NA,NA,TRBV7-2,TRBJ1-6,TGTGCCATTGAAGGGGGGCGGGCCCTCCACTTT,CAIEGGRALHF
TRBD1,NA,TRBV7-9,TRBJ2-7,TGTGCCAGCAGCCGAGTACAGGGGGCTGCCTACGAGCAGTACTTC,CASSRVQGAAYEQYF
TRBD2,NA,TRBV4-2,TRBJ2-2,TGTGCCAGCGGGACTAGCGGGAGACCCGGGGAGCTGTTTTTT,CASGTSGRPGELFF
TRBD1,few,TRBV30,TRBJ2-4,TGTGCCTGGAGTGCCTCCAGGACAGGGAACATTCAGTACTTC,CAWSASRTGNIQYF
TRBD1,NA,TRBV18,TRBJ2-7,TGTGCCAGCTCACCAGCCGGGACAGGGTTCTCCTACGAGCAGTACTTC,CASSPAGTGFSYEQYF
NA,few,TRBV7-9,TRBJ1-1,TGTGCCAGCGGGGCGAACACTGAAGCTTTCTTT,CASGANTEAFF
NA,NA,TRBV25-1,TRBJ2-6,TGTGCCAGCTCAGTGACTGGGGCCAACGTCCTGACTTTC,CASSVTGANVLTF
TRBD2,NA,TRBV7-2,TRBJ2-2,TGTGCCAGCAGCTCGAGGACTAGTTGGCGCGCCGGGGAGCTGTTTTTT,CASSSRTSWRAGELFF
NA,once,TRBV7-3,TRBJ2-1,TGTGCCAGCGGGCGGGGAGCTCCTAATGAGCAGTTCTTC,CASGRGAPNEQFF
NA,NA,TRBV6-1,TRBJ2-7,TGTGCCAGCAGTGAGAACAGGGGGGGCGAGCAGTACTTC,CASSENRGGEQYF
TRBD2,NA,TRBV5-6,TRBJ2-6,TGTGCCAGCAGCTCCTTAGCGGGGCCCTCTGGGGCCAACGTCCTGACTTTC,CASSSLAGPSGANVLTF
NA,few,TRBV19,TRBJ1-5,TGTGCCAGTAGTATAGAAGGAGCTAGCAATCAGCCCCAGCATTTT,CASSIEGASNQPQHF
NA,NA,TRBV2,TRBJ2-5,TGTGCCAGCAGTTTAGAGACCCAGTACTTC,CASSLETQYF
TRBD2,NA,TRBV6-5,TRBJ2-3,TGTGCCAGCAGTTTCCGGACTAGCGGGTCCACAGATACGCAGTATTTT,CASSFRTSGSTDTQYF
NA,NA,TRBV15,TRBJ1-1,TGTGCCACCAGCAGAGAAAGGGTCGATATGAACACTGAAGCTTTCTTT,CATSRERVDMNTEAFF
NA,NA,TRBV9,TRBJ2-3,TGTGCCAGCAGCGTGTTGAGCGGCACAGATACGCAGTATTTT,CASSVLSGTDTQYF